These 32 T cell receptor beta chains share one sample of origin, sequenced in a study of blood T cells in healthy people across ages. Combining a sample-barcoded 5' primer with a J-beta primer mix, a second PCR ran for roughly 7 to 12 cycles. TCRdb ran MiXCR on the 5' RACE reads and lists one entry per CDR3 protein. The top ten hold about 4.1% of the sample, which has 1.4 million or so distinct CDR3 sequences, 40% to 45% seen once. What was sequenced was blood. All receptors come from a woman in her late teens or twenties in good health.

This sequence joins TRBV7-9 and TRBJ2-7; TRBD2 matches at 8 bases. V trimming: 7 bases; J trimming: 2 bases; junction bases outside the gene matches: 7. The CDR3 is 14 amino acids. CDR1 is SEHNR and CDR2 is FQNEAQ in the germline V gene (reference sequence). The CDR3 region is CASTFTGGPYEQYF. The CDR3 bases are TGTGCCAGCACCTTTACGGGGGGGCCCTACGAGCAGTACTTC.

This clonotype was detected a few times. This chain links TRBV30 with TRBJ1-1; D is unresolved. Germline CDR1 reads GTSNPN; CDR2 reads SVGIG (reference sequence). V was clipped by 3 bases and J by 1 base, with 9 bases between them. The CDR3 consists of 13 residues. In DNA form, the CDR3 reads TGTGCCTGGAGGCGACGGGGGAACACTGAAGCTTTCTTT. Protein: CAWRRRGNTEAFF.

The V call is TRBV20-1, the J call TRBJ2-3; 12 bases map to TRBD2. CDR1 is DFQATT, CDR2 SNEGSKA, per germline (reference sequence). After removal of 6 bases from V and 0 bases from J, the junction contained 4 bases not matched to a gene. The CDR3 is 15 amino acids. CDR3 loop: CSAILAGGSTDTQYF. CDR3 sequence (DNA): TGCAGTGCCATACTAGCGGGGGGTAGCACAGATACGCAGTATTTT.

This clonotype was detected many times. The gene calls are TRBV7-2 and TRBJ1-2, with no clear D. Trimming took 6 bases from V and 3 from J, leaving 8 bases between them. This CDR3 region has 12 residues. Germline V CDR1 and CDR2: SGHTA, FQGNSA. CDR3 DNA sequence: TGTGCCAGCAGTGAACAATACTATGGCTACACCTTC. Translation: CASSEQYYGYTF.

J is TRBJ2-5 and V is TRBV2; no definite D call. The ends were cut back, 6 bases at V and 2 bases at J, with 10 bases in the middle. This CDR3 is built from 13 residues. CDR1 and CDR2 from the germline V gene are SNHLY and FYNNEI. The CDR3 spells CASSDLFQETQYF. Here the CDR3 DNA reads TGTGCCAGCAGCGACCTTTTTCAAGAGACCCAGTACTTC. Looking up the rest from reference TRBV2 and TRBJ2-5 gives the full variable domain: EPEVTQTPSHQVTQMGQEVILRCVPISNHLYFYWYRQILGQKVEFLVSFYNNEISEKSEIFDDQFSVERPDGSNFTLKIRSTKLEDSAMYFCASSDLFQETQYFGPGTRLLVL.

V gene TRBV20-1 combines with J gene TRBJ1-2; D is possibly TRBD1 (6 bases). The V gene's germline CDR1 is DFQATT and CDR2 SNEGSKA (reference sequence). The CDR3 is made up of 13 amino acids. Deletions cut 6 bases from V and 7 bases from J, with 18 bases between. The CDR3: CSAPGAEILGYTF. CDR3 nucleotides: TGCAGTGCCCCAGGGGCCGAAATTCTTGGCTACACCTTC.

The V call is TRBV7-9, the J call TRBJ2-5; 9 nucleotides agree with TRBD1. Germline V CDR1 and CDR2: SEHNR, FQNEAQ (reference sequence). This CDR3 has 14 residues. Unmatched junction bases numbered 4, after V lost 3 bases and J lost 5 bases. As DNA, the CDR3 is TGTGCCAGCAGCTTCGACAGGGGGTTGGAGACCCAGTACTTC. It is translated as CASSFDRGLETQYF.

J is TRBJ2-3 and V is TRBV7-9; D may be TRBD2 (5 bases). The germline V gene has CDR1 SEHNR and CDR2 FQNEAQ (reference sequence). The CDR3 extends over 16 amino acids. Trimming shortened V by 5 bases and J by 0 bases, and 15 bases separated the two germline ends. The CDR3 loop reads CASSGPIRGSTDTQYF. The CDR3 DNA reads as TGTGCCAGCAGCGGCCCGATTCGGGGTAGCACAGATACGCAGTATTTT.

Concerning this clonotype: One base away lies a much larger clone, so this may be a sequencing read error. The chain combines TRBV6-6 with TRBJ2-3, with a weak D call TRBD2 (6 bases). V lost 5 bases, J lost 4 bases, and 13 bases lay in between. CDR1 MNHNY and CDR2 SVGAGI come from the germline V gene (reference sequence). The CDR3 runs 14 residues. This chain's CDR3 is CASSHYGEADTQYF. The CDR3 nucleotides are TGTGCCAGCAGTCACTACGGGGAGGCAGATACGCAGTATTTT.

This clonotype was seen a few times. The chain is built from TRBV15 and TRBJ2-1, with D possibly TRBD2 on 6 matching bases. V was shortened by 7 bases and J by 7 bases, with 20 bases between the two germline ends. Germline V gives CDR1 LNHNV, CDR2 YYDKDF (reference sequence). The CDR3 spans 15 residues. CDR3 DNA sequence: TGTGCCACCACAACGGGACGAATCCGGGAGAATGAGCAGTTCTTC. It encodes CATTTGRIRENEQFF.

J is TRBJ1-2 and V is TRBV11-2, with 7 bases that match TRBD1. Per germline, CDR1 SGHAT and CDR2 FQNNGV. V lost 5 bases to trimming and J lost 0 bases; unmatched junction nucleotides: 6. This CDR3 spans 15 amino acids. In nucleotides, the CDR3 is TGTGCCAGCAGCAGACCGGGACAGACTAACTATGGCTACACCTTC. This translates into CASSRPGQTNYGYTF.

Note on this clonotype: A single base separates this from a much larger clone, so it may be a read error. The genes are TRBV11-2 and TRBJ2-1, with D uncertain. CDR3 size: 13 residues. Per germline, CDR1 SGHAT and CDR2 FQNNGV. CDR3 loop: CASSFGDYNERFF. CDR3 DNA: TGTGCCAGCAGCTTCGGAGATTACAATGAGCGGTTCTTC.

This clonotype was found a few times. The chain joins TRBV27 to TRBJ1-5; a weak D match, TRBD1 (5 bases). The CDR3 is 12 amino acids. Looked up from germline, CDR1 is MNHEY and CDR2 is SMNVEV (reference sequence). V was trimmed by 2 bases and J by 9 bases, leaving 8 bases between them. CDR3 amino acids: CASSLRGMPQHF. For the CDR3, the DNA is TGTGCCAGCAGTTTACGGGGGATGCCCCAGCATTTT.

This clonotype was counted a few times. In nucleotides, the CDR3 is TGCAGCGTTGTCCCGGGACTTCATGAGCAGTTCTTC. Translated: CSVVPGLHEQFF. J is TRBJ2-1 and V is TRBV29-1, with D maybe TRBD2 (6 bases). CDR3 length: 12 residues. Germline V gene sequence: CDR1 SQVTM, CDR2 ANQGSEA. Trimming shortened V by 4 bases and J by 8 bases, and 12 bases separated the two germline ends.

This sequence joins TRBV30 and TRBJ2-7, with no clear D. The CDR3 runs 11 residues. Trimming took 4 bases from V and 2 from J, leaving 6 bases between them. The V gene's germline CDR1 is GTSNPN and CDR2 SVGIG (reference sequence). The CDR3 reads CAWTDPYEQYF. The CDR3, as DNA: TGTGCCTGGACCGATCCCTACGAGCAGTACTTC. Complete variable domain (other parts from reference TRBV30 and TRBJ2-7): SQTIHQWPATLVQPVGSPLSLECTVEGTSNPNLYWYRQAAGRGLQLLFYSVGIGQISSEVPQNLSASRPQDRQFILSSKKLLLSDSGFYLCAWTDPYEQYFGPGTRLTVT.

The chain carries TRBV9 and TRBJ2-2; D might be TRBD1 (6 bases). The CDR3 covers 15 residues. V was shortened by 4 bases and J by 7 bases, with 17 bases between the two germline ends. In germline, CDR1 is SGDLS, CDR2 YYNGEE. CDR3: CASSTYTGNYGELFF. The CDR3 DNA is TGTGCCAGCAGCACTTATACAGGGAATTACGGGGAGCTGTTTTTT. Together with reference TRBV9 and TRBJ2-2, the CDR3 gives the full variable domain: DSGVTQTPKHLITATGQRVTLRCSPRSGDLSVYWYQQSLDQGLQFLIQYYNGEERAKGNILERFSAQQFPDLHSELNLSSLELGDSALYFCASSTYTGNYGELFFGEGSRLTVL.

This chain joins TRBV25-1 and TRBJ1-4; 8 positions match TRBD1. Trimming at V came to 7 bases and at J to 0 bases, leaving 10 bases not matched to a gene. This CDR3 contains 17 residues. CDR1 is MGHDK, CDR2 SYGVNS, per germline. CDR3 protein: CASKRSGTGATNEKLFF. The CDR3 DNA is TGTGCCAGCAAAAGGAGCGGGACAGGTGCAACTAATGAAAAACTGTTTTTT.

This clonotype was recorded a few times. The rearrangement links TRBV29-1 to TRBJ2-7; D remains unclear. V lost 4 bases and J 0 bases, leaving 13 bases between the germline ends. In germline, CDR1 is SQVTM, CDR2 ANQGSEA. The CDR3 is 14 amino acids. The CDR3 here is CSVGWPGSSYEQYF. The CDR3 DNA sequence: TGCAGCGTTGGTTGGCCCGGTAGCTCCTACGAGCAGTACTTC.

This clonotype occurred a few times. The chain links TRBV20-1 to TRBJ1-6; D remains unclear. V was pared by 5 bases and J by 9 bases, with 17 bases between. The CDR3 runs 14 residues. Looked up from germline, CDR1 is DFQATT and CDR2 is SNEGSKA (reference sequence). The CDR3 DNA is TGCAGTGCTCGAAGAGACCGAGTGATTTCACCCCTCCACTTT. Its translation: CSARRDRVISPLHF.

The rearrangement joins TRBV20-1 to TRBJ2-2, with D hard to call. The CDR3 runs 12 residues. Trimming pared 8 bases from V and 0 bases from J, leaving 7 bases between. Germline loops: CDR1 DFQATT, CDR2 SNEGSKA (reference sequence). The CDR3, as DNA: TGCAGTCCCCAGGCGAACACCGGGGAGCTGTTTTTT. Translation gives CSPQANTGELFF.

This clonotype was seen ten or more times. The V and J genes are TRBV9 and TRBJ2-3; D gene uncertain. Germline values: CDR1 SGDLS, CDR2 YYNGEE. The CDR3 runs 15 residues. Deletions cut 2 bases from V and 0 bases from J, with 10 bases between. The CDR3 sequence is CASSVDWYSTDTQYF. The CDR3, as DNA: TGTGCCAGCAGCGTCGACTGGTATAGCACAGATACGCAGTATTTT.

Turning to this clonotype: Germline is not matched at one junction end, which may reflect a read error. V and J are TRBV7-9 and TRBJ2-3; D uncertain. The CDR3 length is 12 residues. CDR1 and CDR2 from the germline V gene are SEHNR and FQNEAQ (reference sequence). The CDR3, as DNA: TGTGCCAACAGCTTCAGCACAGATACGCAGTATTTT. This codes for CANSFSTDTQYF.

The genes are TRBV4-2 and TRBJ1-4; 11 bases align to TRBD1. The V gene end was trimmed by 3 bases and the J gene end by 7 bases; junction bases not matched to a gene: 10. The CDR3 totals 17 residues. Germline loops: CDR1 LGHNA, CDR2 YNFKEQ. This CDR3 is CASSHAAPGQGGEKLFF. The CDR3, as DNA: TGTGCCAGCAGCCATGCAGCTCCGGGACAGGGGGGTGAAAAACTGTTTTTT.

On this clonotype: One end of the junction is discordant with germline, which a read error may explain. Here the CDR3 DNA reads TGCGCCCGCAGCCAAGATATTCAGGGGCGCTACGAGCAGTACTTC. Protein product: CARSQDIQGRYEQYF. V gene TRBV4-3 combines with J gene TRBJ2-7; possibly TRBD1 for D (6 bases). Germline CDR1 is LGHNA and CDR2 is YSLEER. The CDR3 spans 15 residues.

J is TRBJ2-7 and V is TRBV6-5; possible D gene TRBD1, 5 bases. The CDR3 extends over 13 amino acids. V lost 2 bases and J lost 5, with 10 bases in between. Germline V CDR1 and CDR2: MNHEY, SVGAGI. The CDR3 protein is CASSYVGPDEQYF. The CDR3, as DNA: TGTGCCAGCAGTTACGTGGGGCCGGACGAGCAGTACTTC.

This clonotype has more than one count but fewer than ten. In DNA, the CDR3 is TGTGCCAGCCGGGATTTTCCTCGGGCCTACGAGCAGTACTTC. It yields the protein CASRDFPRAYEQYF. V gene TRBV6-2 or TRBV6-3 combines with J gene TRBJ2-7; D may be TRBD2 (5 bases). Between the trimmed V and J ends, which lost 8 bases and 2 bases, there was a span of 16 bases. CDR1 and CDR2 (germline): MNHEY, SVGEGT. This CDR3 has 14 residues.

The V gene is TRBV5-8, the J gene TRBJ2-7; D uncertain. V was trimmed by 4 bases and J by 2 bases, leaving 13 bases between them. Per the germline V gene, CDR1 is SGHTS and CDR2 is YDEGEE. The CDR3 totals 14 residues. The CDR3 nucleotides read TGTGCCAGCAGCATGGACGGAGTAGCCTACGAGCAGTACTTC. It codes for CASSMDGVAYEQYF.

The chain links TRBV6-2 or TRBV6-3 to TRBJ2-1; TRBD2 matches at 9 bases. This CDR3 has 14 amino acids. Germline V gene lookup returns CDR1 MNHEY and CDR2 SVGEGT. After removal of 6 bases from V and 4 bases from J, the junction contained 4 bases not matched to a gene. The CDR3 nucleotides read TGTGCCAGCAGGCGGGGGGGCGGTTACAATGAGCAGTTCTTC. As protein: CASRRGGGYNEQFF.

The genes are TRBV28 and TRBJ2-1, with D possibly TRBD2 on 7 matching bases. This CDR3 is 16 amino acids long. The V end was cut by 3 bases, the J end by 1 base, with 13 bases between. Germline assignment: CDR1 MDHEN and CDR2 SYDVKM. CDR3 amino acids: CASSLWGGGSYNEQFF. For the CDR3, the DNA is TGTGCCAGCAGTTTGTGGGGAGGGGGTTCCTACAATGAGCAGTTCTTC.

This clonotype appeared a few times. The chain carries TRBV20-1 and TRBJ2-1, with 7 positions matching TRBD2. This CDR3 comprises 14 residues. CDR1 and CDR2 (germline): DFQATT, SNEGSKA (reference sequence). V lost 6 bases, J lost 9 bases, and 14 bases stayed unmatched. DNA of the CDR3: TGCAGTGCCTTAGCGGGCAAAGCGACGGTTGAGCAGTTCTTC. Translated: CSALAGKATVEQFF.

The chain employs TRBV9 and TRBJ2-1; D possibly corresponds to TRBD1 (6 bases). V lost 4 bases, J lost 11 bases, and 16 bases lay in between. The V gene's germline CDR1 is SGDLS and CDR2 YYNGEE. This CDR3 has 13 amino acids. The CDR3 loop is CASSPEGWDKQFF. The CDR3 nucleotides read TGTGCCAGCAGCCCTGAGGGGTGGGACAAGCAGTTCTTC.

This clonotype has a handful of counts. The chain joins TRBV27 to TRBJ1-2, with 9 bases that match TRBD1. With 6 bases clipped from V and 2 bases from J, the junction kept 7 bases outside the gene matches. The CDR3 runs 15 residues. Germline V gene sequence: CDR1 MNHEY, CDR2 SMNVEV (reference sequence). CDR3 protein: CASRIRDRDNYGYTF. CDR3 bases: TGTGCCAGCAGAATCCGGGACAGGGACAACTATGGCTACACCTTC.